This T cell receptor beta chain is drawn from a study of cytomegalovirus exposure and HLA in healthy donors. Study-wide results and caveats: The authors listed 180 or so TCR beta chains as cytomegalovirus-associated. In vitro data verified a few CMV-associated chains as specific for CMV antigens. That first-cohort TCR clusters tended to co-occur in the roughly 120 validation repertoires was found in a later analysis.

Some clones are missing from TCRdb's copy, which holds only in-frame ones; the method was immunoSEQ multiplex PCR. The profile shows around 52,000 clones, 90% to 95% of them singletons. The germline V gene encodes CDR1 SEHNR and CDR2 FQNEAQ (reference sequence). Trimming at V came to 1 base and at J to 6 bases, leaving 11 bases not matched to a gene. This CDR3 is 16 amino acids long. A remark on this clone: Its antigen remains unidentified.

The V gene is TRBV7-9, the J gene TRBJ1-1; 7 positions match TRBD1. This receptor was taken from a woman between 18 and 29 years old in good health and CMV-seronegative. Material: PBMCs. The CDR3 here is CASSLEVVGTVPEAFF. CDR3 nucleotide sequence: TGTGCCAGCAGCTTAGAAGTTGTGGGGACAGTACCTGAAGCTTTCTTT.